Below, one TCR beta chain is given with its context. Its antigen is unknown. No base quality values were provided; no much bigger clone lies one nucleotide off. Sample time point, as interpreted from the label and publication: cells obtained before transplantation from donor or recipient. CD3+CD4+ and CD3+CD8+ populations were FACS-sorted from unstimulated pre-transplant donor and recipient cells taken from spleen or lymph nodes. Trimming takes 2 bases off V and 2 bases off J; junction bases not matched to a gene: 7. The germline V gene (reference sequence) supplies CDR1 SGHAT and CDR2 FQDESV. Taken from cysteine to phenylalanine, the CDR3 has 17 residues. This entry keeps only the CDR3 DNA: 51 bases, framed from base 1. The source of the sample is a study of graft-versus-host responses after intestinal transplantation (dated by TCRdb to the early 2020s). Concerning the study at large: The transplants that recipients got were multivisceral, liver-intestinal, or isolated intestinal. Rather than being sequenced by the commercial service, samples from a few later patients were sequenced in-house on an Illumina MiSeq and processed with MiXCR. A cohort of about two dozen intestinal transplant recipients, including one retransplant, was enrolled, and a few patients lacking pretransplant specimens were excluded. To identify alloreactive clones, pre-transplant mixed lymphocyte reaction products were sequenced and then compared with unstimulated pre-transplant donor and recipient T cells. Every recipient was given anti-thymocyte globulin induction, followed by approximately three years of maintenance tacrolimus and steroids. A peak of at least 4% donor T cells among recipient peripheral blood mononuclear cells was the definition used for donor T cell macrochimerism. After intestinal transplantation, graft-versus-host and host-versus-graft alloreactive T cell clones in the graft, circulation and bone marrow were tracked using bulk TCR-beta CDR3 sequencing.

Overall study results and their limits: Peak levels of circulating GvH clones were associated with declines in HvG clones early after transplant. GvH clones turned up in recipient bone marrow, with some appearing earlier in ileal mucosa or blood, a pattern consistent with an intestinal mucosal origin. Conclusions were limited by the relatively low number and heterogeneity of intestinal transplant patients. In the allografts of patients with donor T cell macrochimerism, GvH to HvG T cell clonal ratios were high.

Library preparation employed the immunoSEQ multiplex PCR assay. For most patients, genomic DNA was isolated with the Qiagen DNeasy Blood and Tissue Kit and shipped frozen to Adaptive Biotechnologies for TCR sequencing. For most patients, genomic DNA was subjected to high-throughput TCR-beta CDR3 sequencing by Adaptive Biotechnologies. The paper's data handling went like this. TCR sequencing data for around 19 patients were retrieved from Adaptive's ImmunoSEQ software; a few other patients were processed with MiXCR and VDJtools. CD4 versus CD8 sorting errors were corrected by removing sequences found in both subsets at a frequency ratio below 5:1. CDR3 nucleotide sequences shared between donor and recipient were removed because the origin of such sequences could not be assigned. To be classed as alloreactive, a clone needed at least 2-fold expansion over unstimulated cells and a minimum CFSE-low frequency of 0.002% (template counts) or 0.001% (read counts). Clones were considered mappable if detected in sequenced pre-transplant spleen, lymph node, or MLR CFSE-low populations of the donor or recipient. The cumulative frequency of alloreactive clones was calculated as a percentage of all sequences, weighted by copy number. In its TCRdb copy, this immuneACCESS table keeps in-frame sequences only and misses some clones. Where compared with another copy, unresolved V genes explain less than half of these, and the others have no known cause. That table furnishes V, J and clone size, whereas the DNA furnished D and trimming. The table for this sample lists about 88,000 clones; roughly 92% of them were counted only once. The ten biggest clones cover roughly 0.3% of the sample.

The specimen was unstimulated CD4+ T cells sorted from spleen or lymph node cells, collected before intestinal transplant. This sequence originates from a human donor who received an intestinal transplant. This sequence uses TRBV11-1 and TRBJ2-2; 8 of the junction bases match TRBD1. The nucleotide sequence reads TGTGCCAGCAGCTTATCTTGGACAGGGAGTAACACCGGGGAGCTGTTTTTT. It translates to CASSLSWTGSNTGELFF.